This note documents a single T cell receptor beta chain sequence. This clonotype was detected ten times or more. Its recognized antigen is unknown. Per-base qualities were not stored, and no clone one base away is much larger. cDNA was synthesized by template-switch 5'RACE using a primer carrying a 10-nucleotide random unique molecular identifier by which each TCR transcript was tagged. Every sequencing run covered 15-18 subjects and yielded more than 160 million TCR-beta sequences. The RNeasy kit was used to extract total RNA. The KAPA Real-time Library Amplification kit was used to amplify TCR-beta VDJ regions with primers for the TCR constant region and the 5'RACE anchor. Sample indexes and Illumina adaptors were added in a first PCR, and a second PCR then increased library yield. After Ampure bead purification, the TCR product of roughly 650 bp was size-selected on a 2% E-gel SizeSelection system. Library quality was checked on a Bioanalyzer, concentration was measured with Qubit, and libraries were quantified with the Kapa Library Quantification kit before pooling. An Illumina HiSeq 2500 sequenced the libraries paired-end 2 x 150 bp. To increase sequence diversity, about 23-30% phiX was spiked into each library pool. The paper's processing steps were these. The quality-filtered reads were processed with the UMI-based MiGEC pipeline, whose error correction step removed more than 90% of the raw TCR sequences. IMGT germline references were used for alignment of VDJ genes, and clonotypes were defined by a unique CDR3 amino acid sequence together with V-J genes. VDJtools evaluated clonal expansion, Shannon diversity and CDR3 relatedness (CalcPairwiseDistances, ClusterSamples); CLCbio workbench built phylogenetic trees. A clone was classed as expanded if it had 8 or more unique UMIs, a cutoff based on coefficient-of-variation modelling across technical triplicates. The public reads were reprocessed in TCRdb via fastp at Q25 and MiXCR, keeping in-frame beta chains. Under each unique CDR3 protein, matching rows form one entry showing the most common genes and DNA. The V and J calls were not made by the authors but by TCRdb's processing. Counted in this sample were tens of thousands of distinct CDR3 sequences; 13% of them appeared once. More than 9.5% of the sample comes from the top ten.

Inclusive of the bounding cysteine and phenylalanine, the CDR3 is 17 residues long. The DNA shown is the 51-base CDR3, in frame from base 1. The data originate from a study of neurological immune-mediated disorders (dated by TCRdb to the late 2010s). In the study overall: The study compared peripheral blood TCR-beta repertoires of HTLV-I-associated myelopathy (HAM/TSP) patients, multiple sclerosis patients and healthy controls using UMI-based sequencing. The approximately 99 TCR-beta libraries included longitudinal samples, technical triplicates and paired sorted CD4+ and CD8+ T-cell subsets alongside PBMC samples. Each longitudinal HAM/TSP and healthy donor was sampled at 3 time-points spaced at about 3-45 month intervals. The cohort comprised around 70 subjects: 14 HAM/TSP patients, around 35 multiple sclerosis patients and around 20 healthy controls. The research as a whole found: No identical CDR3 amino acid sequences were found to be shared among expanded clones across subjects, suggesting that TCR-beta repertoires were private in all groups. TCR clonal expansion was highest in HAM/TSP patients and lowest in MS patients, with MS patients falling below even healthy controls.

This specimen's time point label, interpreted: longitudinal time-point 3. Blood bank volunteers in Maryland, USA served as the healthy controls. Unsorted PBMC libraries were generated from 2 million PBMCs stored in RNAlater at -80 °C until RNA extraction. Peripheral blood was subjected to Ficoll-Hypaque density gradient centrifugation to isolate PBMCs, which were then cryopreserved in liquid nitrogen. The chain employs TRBV21-1 and TRBJ2-3; the table's D call TRBD2 went unverified against the DNA. TRBV21-1 is marked as a pseudogene. The sequence came from a man aged 25-45 years in good health. The sequenced material came from PBMCs. The DNA sequence is TGTGCCAGCAGCAAAGTACGGACTAGCGGTGACACAGATACGCAGTATTTT. The encoded protein is CASSKVRTSGDTDTQYF.